Shown below are 10 T cell receptor beta chains from a single sample sequenced in a study of shared clonotypes between healthy human individuals. TCRdb's table, derived via immunoSEQ multiplex PCR, lists solely in-frame clones and lacks some. The sample contains around 700,000 clones, 73% of which appear only once. The specimen sequenced was memory CD4+ T cells sorted from blood. Subset denoted: CD45RA-negative fraction. Every receptor here comes from a woman in her 30s in good health.

This chain uses TRBV18 with TRBJ2-1; D uncertain. The CDR3 contains 14 residues. V lost 5 bases and J lost 4, with 12 bases in between. The germline CDR1 and CDR2 sequences are KGHSH and LQKENI. Here the CDR3 reads CASSGLPPYNEQFF. CDR3 nucleotide sequence: TGTGCCAGCTCAGGCTTACCCCCTTACAATGAGCAGTTCTTC. Filled out from reference TRBV18 and TRBJ2-1, the complete variable domain reads NAGVMQNPRHLVRRRGQEARLRCSPMKGHSHVYWYRQLPEEGLKFMVYLQKENIIDESGMPKERFSAEFPKEGPSILRIQQVVRGDSAAYFCASSGLPPYNEQFFGPGTRLTVL.

In this sample, this clone turned up once. The chain recombines TRBV7-2 with TRBJ2-7; tentatively, D is TRBD1 or TRBD2 (5 bases each). This CDR3 contains 15 residues. Deletions cut 5 bases from V and 4 bases from J, with 18 bases between. CDR1 SGHTA and CDR2 FQGNSA come from the germline V gene. This chain's CDR3 is CASSPQWGSVYEQYF. The DNA for the CDR3 is TGTGCCAGCAGCCCCCAGTGGGGGAGCGTTTACGAGCAGTACTTC.

The chain recombines TRBV5-1 with TRBJ2-7; maybe TRBD2 (5 bases). The V and J ends lost 0 bases and 7 bases respectively, with 11 bases between them. The CDR3 is 13 residues long. Germline V gene data show CDR1 as SGHRS and CDR2 as YFSETQ. CDR3 nucleotide sequence: TGCGCCAGCAGCTTGGGGGCCCAGCGGGAGCAGTACTTC. Translation gives CASSLGAQREQYF.

This chain connects TRBV18 to TRBJ2-3; D gene ambiguous. CDR1 and CDR2 (germline): KGHSH, LQKENI. The CDR3 has 13 residues. The V and J ends lost 2 bases and 6 bases respectively, with 9 bases between them. CDR3 sequence reads: CASSPSLSDTQYF. The CDR3 nucleotides read TGTGCCAGCTCACCATCGCTTTCCGATACGCAGTATTTT.

The rearrangement links TRBV2 to TRBJ2-3, with 7 positions matching TRBD1. Germline CDR1 is SNHLY and CDR2 is FYNNEI. V lost 5 bases, J lost 1 base, and 6 bases stayed unmatched. The CDR3 spans 15 residues. CDR3 in DNA: TGTGCCAGCAGTTTACAGGGGACGGGCACAGATACGCAGTATTTT. It yields the protein CASSLQGTGTDTQYF.

This chain connects TRBV28 to TRBJ2-7; 9 nucleotides line up with TRBD1. The CDR3 covers 16 residues. Germline loops: CDR1 MDHEN, CDR2 SYDVKM. V shed 5 bases and J 6 bases; nucleotides not matched to a gene: 14. The CDR3 nucleotides are TGTGCCAGCAGTCCAACCTCGGGACAGGGAACGTTCGAGCAGTACTTC. It yields the protein CASSPTSGQGTFEQYF.

The chain combines TRBV6-1 with TRBJ2-1; 11 bases match TRBD2. V trimming: 2 bases; J trimming: 7 bases; junction bases outside the gene matches: 1. The germline gives CDR1 MNHNS, CDR2 SASEGT. The CDR3 consists of 14 residues. CDR3 protein: CASSELAGGNEQFF. CDR3 in DNA: TGTGCCAGCAGTGAACTAGCGGGAGGTAATGAGCAGTTCTTC.

The J gene is TRBJ2-5, the V gene TRBV29-1; TRBD2 might be the D (5 bases). Per germline, CDR1 SQVTM and CDR2 ANQGSEA. CDR3 length: 10 residues. Trimming removed 7 bases at V and 5 bases at J, with 8 bases between. DNA for the CDR3: TGCAGCGCCGGGGAGGAGACCCAGTACTTC. This translates into CSAGEETQYF.

This clone came up once. The chain employs TRBV5-1 and TRBJ2-7; TRBD2 agrees at 11 bases. The germline CDR1 and CDR2 sequences are SGHRS and YFSETQ. Trimming took 0 bases from V and 5 from J; bases not matched to a gene: 13. The CDR3 has 18 residues. The CDR3 loop is CASSLGSSGRTASDEQYF. The CDR3 DNA reads TGCGCCAGCAGCTTGGGTTCTAGCGGGAGGACCGCCTCGGACGAGCAGTACTTC. Full variable domain (missing parts from reference TRBV5-1 and TRBJ2-7): KAGVTQTPRYLIKTRGQQVTLSCSPISGHRSVSWYQQTPGQGLQFLFEYFSETQRNKGNFPGRFSGRQFSNSRSEMNVSTLELGDSALYLCASSLGSSGRTASDEQYFGPGTRLTVT.

The chain links TRBV6-5 to TRBJ2-7; perhaps TRBD2 as D (5 bases). V was cut by 4 bases and J by 2 bases, with 15 bases left in between. The CDR3 runs to 15 residues. Germline loops: CDR1 MNHEY, CDR2 SVGAGI. The CDR3 loop reads CASSSSGAAAYEQYF. The CDR3 coding sequence is TGTGCCAGCAGTTCCAGCGGCGCAGCGGCCTACGAGCAGTACTTC.